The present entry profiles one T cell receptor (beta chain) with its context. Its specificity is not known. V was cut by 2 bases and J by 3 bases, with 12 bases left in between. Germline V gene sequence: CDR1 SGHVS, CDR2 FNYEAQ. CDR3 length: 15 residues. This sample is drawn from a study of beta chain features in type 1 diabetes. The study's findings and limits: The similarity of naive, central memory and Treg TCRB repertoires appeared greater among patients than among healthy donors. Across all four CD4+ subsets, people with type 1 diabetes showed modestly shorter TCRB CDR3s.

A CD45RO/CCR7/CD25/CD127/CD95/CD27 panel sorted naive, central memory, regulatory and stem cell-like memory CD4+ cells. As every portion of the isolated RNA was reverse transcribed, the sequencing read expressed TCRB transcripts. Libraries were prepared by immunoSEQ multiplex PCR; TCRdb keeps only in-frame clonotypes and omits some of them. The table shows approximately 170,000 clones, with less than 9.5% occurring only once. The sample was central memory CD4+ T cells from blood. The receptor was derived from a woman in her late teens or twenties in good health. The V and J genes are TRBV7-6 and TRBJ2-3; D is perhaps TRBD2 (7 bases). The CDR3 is CASSLRRGGTDTQYF. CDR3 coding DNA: TGTGCCAGCAGCTTACGCAGGGGAGGGACAGATACGCAGTATTTT. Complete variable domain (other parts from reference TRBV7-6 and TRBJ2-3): GAGVSQSPRYKVTKRGQDVALRCDPISGHVSLYWYRQALGQGPEFLTYFNYEAQQDKSGLPNDRFSAERPEGSISTLTIQRTEQRDSAMYRCASSLRRGGTDTQYFGPGTRLTVL.